This TCR beta chain came from a study of blood T cell repertoires in COVID-19. The method was immunoSEQ multiplex PCR; TCRdb's version includes in-frame clones alone and lacks a portion of them. The data hold about 110,000 clones, with approximately 82% observed a single time. The germline CDR1 and CDR2 sequences are LGHDT and YNNKEL (reference sequence). The trim removed 4 bases at V and 9 bases at J, leaving 6 bases unmatched. The CDR3 consists of 14 residues. The chain employs TRBV3-1 (or the pseudogene TRBV3-2) and TRBJ2-1, with 10 bases fitting TRBD2. The sequence was obtained from a woman aged 80 or over with acute or convalescent COVID-19. The sequencing sample was made of peripheral blood. CDR3 protein: CASSLQRGGIEQFF. The DNA of the CDR3 is TGTGCCAGCAGCCTGCAGCGGGGGGGGATTGAGCAGTTCTTC.